A selection of T cell receptor beta chains follows, all from one sample in a study of T cell responses to AZD1222 COVID-19 vaccine. The protocol was immunoSEQ multiplex PCR, while the TCRdb copy is restricted to in-frame clones and leaves out a portion. The sample yields 100,000 or so clones, 70% to 90% seen once. The source was peripheral blood, collected on day 0 of AZD1222 vaccination. These receptors came from an adult in good health. CDR3s include the opening cysteine and the closing phenylalanine or tryptophan. A D gene is named only where the DNA matches it firmly. Clone size is stated in some rows and not others, as once, few, many or a class when expanded.

d_call clone_size j_call v_call cdr3_nt cdr3_aa
. . TRBJ2-2 TRBV21-1 TGTGCCAGCAGCTGGGGACAGAACACCGGGGAGCTGTTTTTT CASSWGQNTGELFF
. . TRBJ2-3 TRBV11-2 TGTGCCAGCAGCTTAGGCGTGGCGAACCCCGCAGATACGCAGTATTTT CASSLGVANPADTQYF
. . TRBJ1-2 TRBV20-1 TGCAGTGCTAGCTCGGACTATGGCTACACCTTC CSASSDYGYTF
. . TRBJ2-1 TRBV7-2 TGTGCCAGCAGCTTAGCGCTAGACCACAATGAGCAGTTCTTC CASSLALDHNEQFF
TRBD1 . TRBJ2-2 TRBV28 TGTGCCACCAGGGACAGGGTCGGTGGGGAGCTGTTTTTT CATRDRVGGELFF
. . TRBJ2-1 TRBV12-3/TRBV12-4 TGTGCCAGCAGTTTTCTCCAGGCATCTGAGCAGTTCTTC CASSFLQASEQFF
TRBD2 . TRBJ2-3 TRBV2 TGTGCCATCTATTCACTAGCGGGAGGAGCAGATACGCAGTATTTT CAIYSLAGGADTQYF
. . TRBJ1-1 TRBV7-6 TGTGCCAGCAGCTTAGGAGGCGGACGGGAAGCTTTCTTT CASSLGGGREAFF
TRBD1 . TRBJ1-1 TRBV9 TGTGCCAGCAGCGCTGCAGGGGGTAACACTGAAGCTTTCTTT CASSAAGGNTEAFF
. . TRBJ1-1 TRBV7-2 TGTGCCAGCAGCCAACCTATGAACACTGAAGCTTTCTTT CASSQPMNTEAFF
TRBD1 . TRBJ2-1 TRBV11-2 TGTGCCAGCAGCCACTCGGGACAGGGGGCCGACAATGAGCAGTTCTTC CASSHSGQGADNEQFF
. . TRBJ1-3 TRBV2 TGTGCCAGCAGGACTCCCGGAAACACCATATATTTT CASRTPGNTIYF
. once TRBJ1-1 TRBV7-9 TGTGCCAGCAGCTTAGTCAGGGATATAGGCACTGAAGCTTTCTTT CASSLVRDIGTEAFF
TRBD2 . TRBJ2-7 TRBV6-2/TRBV6-3 TGTGCCAGCAGTTACTCAGAGACTAGCGGGGGGGCCGATCTTTACGAGCAGTACTTC CASSYSETSGGADLYEQYF
TRBD2 . TRBJ2-3 TRBV19 TGTGCCAGTAGTATCTTAGCGGGAGGCAGCACAGATACGCAGTATTTT CASSILAGGSTDTQYF
TRBD2 few TRBJ2-7 TRBV7-7 TGTGCTAGCAGCCGGGGAGGGTCTTCCAACGAGCAGTACTTC CASSRGGSSNEQYF
. . TRBJ2-3 TRBV27 TGTGCCAGCAGTACCGCGACCGGGTGGGATACGCAGTATTTT CASSTATGWDTQYF
TRBD2 . TRBJ2-1 TRBV3-1/TRBV3-2 TGTGCCAGCAGCCGGGGGACTAGCGGACCGCGCCCCAATGAGCAGTTCTTC CASSRGTSGPRPNEQFF
. . TRBJ1-2 TRBV7-2 TGTGCCAGCAGCCGGGGGGATGGGCCACTTGGCTACACCTTC CASSRGDGPLGYTF
TRBD1 many TRBJ2-1 TRBV11-2 TGTGCCAGCAGCTTAATTGGGACAGTCTTGGATGAGCAGTTCTTC CASSLIGTVLDEQFF
. once TRBJ2-3 TRBV12-5 TGTGCTAGTGGTTTCTCGCGTATTCGCTGGGATACGCAGTATTTT CASGFSRIRWDTQYF
. . TRBJ2-3 TRBV20-1 TGCAGTGCCTCCTTGGGGCGCACGCAGTATTTT CSASLGRTQYF
. . TRBJ2-5 TRBV9 TGTGCCAGCAGCGTAGGATTTTTAGCGGCACAAGAGACCCAGTACTTC CASSVGFLAAQETQYF
. . TRBJ1-5 TRBV9 TGTGCCAGCAGCGTTGAGGGGAGCAATCAGCCCCAGCATTTT CASSVEGSNQPQHF
. . TRBJ1-1 TRBV6-5 TGTGCCACCTCATCGGGGGGGCTCACTGAAGCTTTCTTT CATSSGGLTEAFF
. few TRBJ2-7 TRBV25-1 TGTGCCAGCAGTGAACAGTTCTACGAGCAGTACTTC CASSEQFYEQYF
. . TRBJ2-1 TRBV27 TGTGCCAGCAGTTTAGCGGGGGCCCGTTACAATGAGCAGTTCTTC CASSLAGARYNEQFF
. . TRBJ1-1 TRBV13 TGTGCCAGCAGCGAACCGCGACAGGCAAGTACTGAAGCTTTCTTT CASSEPRQASTEAFF
. . TRBJ2-1 TRBV4-1 TGCGCCAGCAGCAAAGAAGGGTTGGCGAACAATGAGCAGTTCTTC CASSKEGLANNEQFF
TRBD1 . TRBJ1-6 TRBV19 TGTGCCAGTAGGACAGGGGGAGGATTTTCACCCCTCCACTTT CASRTGGGFSPLHF
. . TRBJ1-1 TRBV30 TGTGCCTGGAGAGGGGAGACTGAAGCTTTCTTT CAWRGETEAFF